This T cell receptor (beta chain) was documented in a study of blood T cell repertoires in COVID-19. As for the study in general: COVID-19 samples collected from the United States, Italy and Spain covered acute and convalescent phases. Sample material is recorded as cDNA or gDNA derived from T cells, B-cell-depleted T cells, or PBMCs.

Germline assignment: CDR1 SNHLY and CDR2 FYNNEI. J lost 1 base, V lost 7 bases, and 7 bases had no gene match. The CDR3 length is 16 residues. Study processing details: Amplification from reference gene primers served as the basis for estimated nucleated cell counts. Profiled with immunoSEQ multiplex PCR; TCRdb holds only in-frame clones, not every one. V and J calls and clone size are given by that table; D and trimming were obtained from the DNA. The top ten clones hold more than 2% of a sample with more than 150,000 clones, roughly nine tenths of them seen once. V and J are TRBV2 and TRBJ2-1; 10 bases are a match to TRBD2. The material sequenced was peripheral blood. The source of this sequence is a woman in her seventies with acute or convalescent COVID-19. This chain's CDR3 is CASNRLAGYSYNEQFF. The DNA of the CDR3 is TGTGCCAGCAATCGACTAGCGGGCTATTCCTACAATGAGCAGTTCTTC. The full variable domain, its missing parts supplied by reference TRBV2 and TRBJ2-1, is EPEVTQTPSHQVTQMGQEVILRCVPISNHLYFYWYRQILGQKVEFLVSFYNNEISEKSEIFDDQFSVERPDGSNFTLKIRSTKLEDSAMYFCASNRLAGYSYNEQFFGPGTRLTVL.